The clone carrying this TCR beta chain was found a few times. Its antigen is not known. This entry comes from a study of T cell repertoires in cytomegalovirus infection. As for the study in general: Matching HLA type, along with CMV infection, was indicated by public TCR beta signatures.

Findings and caveats of the study: The ex vivo response was dominated by HLA-C-restricted CMV-specific TCR beta clonotypes. Cumulated frequencies of public TCR beta families served to identify carriers of CMV plus the relevant HLA.

V lost 0 bases, J lost 10 bases, and 10 bases lay in between. Germline values: CDR1 MNHEY, CDR2 SVGAGI. The length of the CDR3 is 14 residues. TCRdb re-derived calls from the reads in MiXCR, one entry per CDR3 protein. The sample yields about 740,000 distinct CDR3 sequences, less than 40% seen once. The chain combines TRBV6-5 with TRBJ1-6; no clear D. What was sequenced was PBMCs. This sequence was found in a human donor in good health (CMV status not recorded). Some clones in this sample may be carry-over from other donors' samples. CDR3 region: CASSYSDGSSPLHF. As DNA, the CDR3 is TGTGCCAGCAGTTACTCGGACGGCTCCTCACCCCTCCACTTT.